These 4 T cell receptor beta chains originate from one sample sequenced in a study of naive and memory T cell subsets. Two oligonucleotides, mixed equimolar, formed the beta constant-region primer covering TRBC1 and TRBC2. The ligated cDNA underwent four PCR rounds using SP2 and nested alpha and beta constant-region primers. TCRdb recomputed calls from the UMI-ligation and nested PCR reads with MiXCR, one row per CDR3 protein. The sample has roughly 130,000 distinct CDR3 sequences; 36% are singletons. The material sequenced was central memory CD4+ T cells from blood. The receptors stem from a human donor in good health.

V and J are TRBV15 and TRBJ1-6; possibly TRBD1 for D (5 bases). This CDR3 comprises 14 residues. Germline V gives CDR1 LNHNV, CDR2 YYDKDF (reference sequence). The ends were cut back, 0 bases at V and 10 bases at J, with 10 bases in the middle. The CDR3 region has the DNA TGTGCCACCAGCAGAGACCCCCGGGGGTCACCCCTCCACTTT. It specifies CATSRDPRGSPLHF.

This clonotype was picked up one time. V is TRBV5-5 and J is TRBJ2-7; no clear D gene. In germline, CDR1 is SGHKS, CDR2 YYEKEE (reference sequence). The CDR3 has 16 residues. V lost 4 bases to trimming and J lost 1 base, with 18 bases between them. The CDR3 spells CASSGWGNQRSYEQYF. For the CDR3, the DNA is TGTGCCAGCAGCGGGTGGGGAAACCAAAGATCCTACGAGCAGTACTTC.

The V call is TRBV7-8, the J call TRBJ2-1; D is unresolved. Germline V gene lookup returns CDR1 SGHVS and CDR2 FQNEAQ. This CDR3 has 15 residues. V lost 4 bases to trimming and J lost 0 bases, with 10 bases between them. In DNA, the CDR3 is TGTGCCAGCAGCTCCACCTTAAGCTCCTACAATGAGCAGTTCTTC. This codes for CASSSTLSSYNEQFF.

This clonotype has only one observation. Here the CDR3 reads CASSFRFGLEQYF. The CDR3 DNA follows: TGTGCCAGCAGTTTCCGTTTTGGTCTCGAGCAGTACTTC. The chain combines TRBV27 with TRBJ2-7; D gene ambiguous. Between the trimmed V and J ends, which lost 3 bases and 6 bases, there was a span of 12 bases. The germline V gene has CDR1 MNHEY and CDR2 SMNVEV (reference sequence). CDR3 length equals 13 residues.